This T cell receptor beta chain was recovered during a study of cytomegalovirus exposure and HLA in healthy donors. The count of this clone is one. Primers for the PCR totalled 60 Vbeta and 13 Jbeta. The protocol was immunoSEQ multiplex PCR, while the TCRdb copy is restricted to in-frame clones and leaves out a portion. The sample shows around 100,000 clones, 73% of them seen only once. Germline V gives CDR1 SGHVS, CDR2 FNYEAQ. V was trimmed by 1 base and J by 1 base, leaving 11 bases between them. The CDR3 consists of 16 residues. Sequenced sample: PBMCs. The rearrangement links TRBV7-6 to TRBJ1-5, with a tentative D call TRBD1 (5 bases). This TCR derives from a man in his forties in good health and CMV-seronegative. CDR3 DNA: TGTGCCAGCAGCTTAGGCGGCAGGGCGAGCAATCAGCCCCAGCATTTT. Protein product: CASSLGGRASNQPQHF.